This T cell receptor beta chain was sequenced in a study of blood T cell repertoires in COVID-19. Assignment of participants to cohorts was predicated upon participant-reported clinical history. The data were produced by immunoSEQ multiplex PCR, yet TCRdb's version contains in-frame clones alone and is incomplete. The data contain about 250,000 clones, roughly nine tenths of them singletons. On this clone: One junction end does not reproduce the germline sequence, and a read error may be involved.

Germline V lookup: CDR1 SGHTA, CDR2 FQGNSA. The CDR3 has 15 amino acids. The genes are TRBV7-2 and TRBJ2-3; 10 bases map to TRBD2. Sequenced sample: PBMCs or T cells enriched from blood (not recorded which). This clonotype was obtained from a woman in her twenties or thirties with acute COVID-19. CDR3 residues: CASSIAGGLSDTQYF. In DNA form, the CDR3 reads TGTGCCAGCAGCATAGCGGGGGGATTGTCAGATACGCAGTATTTT.